Presented here are 10 T cell receptor beta chains from one specimen sequenced in a study of tumor-infiltrating lymphocytes in oesophageal squamous cell carcinoma. Each CDR3 protein gets one entry after TCRdb re-called the PCR reads with MiXCR. The sample shows 15,000 to 20,000 distinct CDR3 sequences, about 46% of them seen only once. Material for sequencing was esophageal tumor tissue. Receptors were obtained from a male donor with esophageal squamous cell carcinoma.

This clonotype occurred many times. The rearrangement uses TRBV15 and TRBJ2-5; 7 nucleotides align to TRBD2. The V and J ends lost 1 base and 4 bases, in that order; junction bases with no gene match: 6. CDR1 and CDR2 from the germline V gene are LNHNV and YYDKDF (reference sequence). The CDR3 runs to 15 residues. The CDR3 here is CATSRAGEGRETQYF. Here the CDR3 DNA reads TGTGCCACCAGCAGAGCGGGGGAGGGGCGAGAGACCCAGTACTTC.

As regards this clonotype: An end of the junction differs from the germline gene, which may be a read error. CDR3 sequence reads: CASSEVGRRLSYEQHF. DNA for the CDR3: TGTGCCAGCAGTGAAGTGGGGAGGCGGCTCTCCTACGAGCAGCACTTT. The rearrangement links TRBV6-1 to TRBJ1-1; D is uncertain. Germline V lookup: CDR1 MNHNS, CDR2 SASEGT. The CDR3 runs to 16 residues.

Worth noting for this clonotype: The junction does not match germline at one end; this may be a read error. V is TRBV7-3 and J is TRBJ2-3; TRBD1 matches 11 bases. This CDR3 comprises 15 residues. The germline V gene has CDR1 SGHTA and CDR2 FQGTGA. CDR3 amino acids: CASSPWTGGLETQYF. The CDR3 DNA is TGTGCCAGCAGCCCATGGACAGGGGGCCTCGAGACCCAGTACTTT.

About this clonotype: At one of its ends the junction is not consistent with the germline gene, which may arise from a read error. V and J are TRBV7-6 and TRBJ2-2; no clear D. The CDR3 runs 15 residues. The germline CDR1 and CDR2 sequences are SGHVS and FNYEAQ. The chain's CDR3 is CASSLVASVTGELFF. CDR3 nucleotides: TGTGCTAGCAGCTTAGTGGCTAGTGTTACCGGGGAGCTGTTTTTT.

This clonotype was counted once. J is TRBJ2-3 and V is TRBV28; 10 bases map to TRBD2. CDR1 and CDR2 from the germline V gene are MDHEN and SYDVKM. The CDR3 spans 16 residues. V lost 5 bases and J lost 0; bases outside the gene matches: 5. CDR3 in DNA: TGTGCCAGCAGTCCCGTGACTAGCGGGAGCACAGATACGCAGTATTTT. Translating gives CASSPVTSGSTDTQYF.

The rearrangement uses TRBV7-2 and TRBJ2-4, with D perhaps assigned TRBD1 or TRBD2 (7 bases each). The germline CDR1 and CDR2 sequences are SGHTA and FQGNSA. This CDR3 region has 21 residues. Between the trimmed V and J ends, which lost 1 base and 6 bases, there was a span of 31 bases. Here the CDR3 DNA reads TGTGCCAGCAGCTTAGACGGCGACAGGGTCTGGGGGGGTTATATTGGAAACATTCAGTACTTC. Translated: CASSLDGDRVWGGYIGNIQYF. The full variable domain, in which reference TRBV7-2 and TRBJ2-4 provide the parts outside the CDR3, is GAGVSQSPSNKVTEKGKDVELRCDPISGHTALYWYRQSLGQGLEFLIYFQGNSAPDKSGLPSDRFSAERTGGSVSTLTIQRTQQEDSAVYLCASSLDGDRVWGGYIGNIQYFGAGTRLSVL.

The chain links TRBV7-2 to TRBJ2-5; 15 bases line up with TRBD2. The J call is in doubt because the DNA end fits TRBJ2-7 better. Germline assignment: CDR1 SGHTA and CDR2 FQGNSA. The CDR3 has 16 amino acids. CDR3 loop: CASSFGLAGGGYEQYF. CDR3 bases: TGTGCCAGCAGCTTCGGACTAGCGGGAGGGGGGTACGAGCAGTACTTC.

This clonotype came up a few times. The chain's CDR3 is CASIPGYGGGSSSGTDTQYF. For the CDR3, the DNA is TGTGCCAGCATTCCGGGTTACGGAGGGGGGTCGTCATCTGGCACAGATACGCAGTATTTT. The gene calls are TRBV12-3 or TRBV12-4 and TRBJ2-3; perhaps D is TRBD1 or TRBD2 (6 bases each). This CDR3 comprises 20 residues. With 7 bases removed from V and 1 base from J, the gap between germline ends came to 30 bases.

The chain has TRBV7-3 and TRBJ2-3; D is possibly TRBD2 (5 bases). CDR3 size: 16 residues. The V end was cut by 5 bases, the J end by 1 base, with 16 bases between. Per germline, CDR1 SGHTA and CDR2 FQGTGA. CDR3 protein: CASSRTGLLGTDTQYF. CDR3 DNA: TGTGCCAGCAGCCGAACCGGACTGCTTGGCACAGATACGCAGTATTTT. The variable domain in full, with the rest retrieved from reference TRBV7-3 and TRBJ2-3, is GAGVSQTPSNKVTEKGKYVELRCDPISGHTALYWYRQSLGQGPEFLIYFQGTGAADDSGLPNDRFFAVRPEGSVSTLKIQRTERGDSAVYLCASSRTGLLGTDTQYFGPGTRLTVL.

The rearrangement joins TRBV28 to TRBJ2-3, with D uncertain. The J call may be faulty, since TRBJ1-2 better matches the DNA end. Germline assignment: CDR1 MDHEN and CDR2 SYDVKM. This CDR3 has 13 amino acids. CDR3 amino acids: CASSLYQLTGYTF. The CDR3 DNA follows: TGTGCCAGCAGTTTGTATCAGCTGACCGGCTACACCTTC.